This T cell receptor beta chain was recorded in a study of cytomegalovirus exposure and HLA in healthy donors. The overall study: Later analysis reported that the approximately 130 validation repertoires shared the platform of the 600 to 750 first-cohort repertoires.

Profiled with immunoSEQ multiplex PCR; TCRdb holds only in-frame clones, not every one. The data show around 200,000 clones, approximately 86% seen once. Broader study findings: According to reports, the classifier identified cytomegalovirus status with high specificity and sensitivity. In vitro data verified a few CMV-associated chains as specific for CMV antigens.

In the case of this clone: Its matching antigen is unknown.

V lost 4 bases, J lost 0 bases, and 2 bases stayed unmatched. Germline V CDR1 and CDR2: MNHNS, SASEGT. The CDR3 covers 15 residues. The receptor was derived from a young woman in good health and CMV-seronegative. The sample comprised PBMCs. The chain employs TRBV6-1 and TRBJ1-3; 8 bases line up with TRBD1. This chain's CDR3 is CASSVQGDSGNTIYF. The CDR3 DNA follows: TGTGCCAGCAGTGTACAGGGGGACTCTGGAAACACCATATATTTT.